A single sample is the source of the 23 T cell receptor beta chains below, sequenced in a study of T cells in women clearing cervical HPV infection. The table came from immunoSEQ multiplex PCR; TCRdb's copy has only in-frame clones and leaves some out. This listing includes roughly 30,000 clones. The specimen was blood buffy coat. Source of these receptors: a woman aged 18-69 years with a cervical HPV16 infection that either progressed to CIN3+ or cleared (not recorded which).

Notes on this clone: Read coverage stops 3 residues before the CDR3 terminus; the germline J gene supplies the remainder. V and J are TRBV18 and TRBJ1-2, with 12 positions matching TRBD1. This CDR3 is built from 15 residues. Germline assignment: CDR1 KGHSH and CDR2 LQKENI. The CDR3 loop is CASSPAGTGGGDYTF. The DNA read from the CDR3 is TGTGCCAGCTCACCTGCGGGGACAGGGGGCGGCGAC.

As to this clone: The CDR3 end is not reached by the read, which stops 3 residues before it; the germline J gene fills it in. This chain links TRBV19 with TRBJ1-1; D is perhaps TRBD1 (6 bases). The CDR3 totals 14 residues. Trimming pared 7 bases from V and 2 bases from J, leaving 14 bases between. From germline, CDR1 is LNHDA and CDR2 SQIVND (reference sequence). CDR3 DNA, as far as it was read: TGTGCCAGTAAAGGGGACACCGATAACACTGAA. Its protein product is CASKGDTDNTE. The CDR3 as a whole reads CASKGDTDNTEAFF. The full variable domain, in which reference TRBV19 and TRBJ1-1 provide the parts outside the CDR3, is DGGITQSPKYLFRKEGQNVTLSCEQNLNHDAMYWYRQDPGQGLRLIYYSQIVNDFQKGDIAEGYSVSREKKESFPLTVTSAQKNPTAFYLCASKGDTDNTEAFFGQGTRLTVV.

For this clone: Other DNA sequences from this sample encode an identical CDR3 as well. Here the CDR3 reads CASSFNRGPGNTIYF. The part of the CDR3 DNA that was read is TGCGCCAGCAGCTTCAACAGGGGGCCTGGAAACACC. This chain joins TRBV5-1 and TRBJ1-3; 9 nucleotides match TRBD1. The sequence runs out 3 residues before the end of the CDR3; the remainder is reconstructed from the germline J gene. From germline, CDR1 is SGHRS and CDR2 YFSETQ. V was clipped by 2 bases and J by 2 bases; unmatched bases: 2. This CDR3 spans 15 amino acids.

With respect to this clone: With the read ending 3 residues before the CDR3 end, the germline J gene is used to fill in that end. The rearrangement links TRBV19 to TRBJ1-5; a weak D match, TRBD1 (6 bases). V was shortened by 5 bases and J by 9 bases, with 23 bases between the two germline ends. The germline CDR1 and CDR2 sequences are LNHDA and SQIVND (reference sequence). The length of the CDR3 is 16 residues. The CDR3 sequence: CASSGWHTEGGRPQHF. The part of the CDR3 DNA that was read is TGTGCCAGTAGTGGCTGGCATACCGAAGGGGGTAGGCCC.

For this clone: The read ends 3 residues early relative to the CDR3; the germline J gene fills the gap. The chain uses TRBV20-1 and TRBJ2-7, with TRBD2 matching over 9 bases. Germline loops: CDR1 DFQATT, CDR2 SNEGSKA (reference sequence). The CDR3 covers 14 residues. V shed 0 bases and J 5 bases; nucleotides not matched to a gene: 5. Partial CDR3 DNA: TGCAGTGCTAGAGATCCCCTAGCGGGAAACGAG. Amino acids: CSARDPLAGNE. The whole CDR3 protein reads CSARDPLAGNEQYF.

Remarks on this clone: The CDR3 end is not reached by the read, which stops 3 residues before it; the germline J gene fills it in. The rearrangement uses TRBV12-3 or TRBV12-4 and TRBJ2-5; D is possibly TRBD1 (6 bases). Trimming left V 6 bases short and J 5 bases short, with 13 bases between. This CDR3 has 13 amino acids. The CDR3 reads CASSATGMETQYF. The DNA read from the CDR3 is TGTGCCAGCAGCGCTACAGGGATGGAGACC.

Details on this clone: The read comes to an end 3 residues before the CDR3 does, leaving the germline J gene to fill in the end. V usage is TRBV7-9 and J usage is TRBJ2-3; D tentatively fits TRBD1 or TRBD2 (6 bases each). CDR3 size: 14 residues. CDR1 is SEHNR and CDR2 is FQNEAQ in the germline V gene (reference sequence). CDR3 amino acids: CASSSRDNRETQYF. The DNA read from the CDR3 is TGTGCCAGCAGCTCACGGGACAATCGGGAGACG.

Concerning this clone: The read falls 3 residues short of the CDR3 end, and the missing part is taken from the germline J gene. The genes are TRBV5-1 and TRBJ1-1; a weak D match, TRBD1 (6 bases). The CDR3 is made up of 15 amino acids. Germline assignment: CDR1 SGHRS and CDR2 YFSETQ. Between the trimmed V and J ends, which lost 4 bases and 0 bases, there was a span of 13 bases. The sequenced part of the CDR3 DNA is TGCGCCAGCAGCGCGGGGGCACCGATGAACACTGAA. Protein: CASSAGAPMNTE. The full CDR3 protein reads CASSAGAPMNTEAFF.

To note about this clone: The read gets to within 3 residues of the CDR3 end, and the germline J gene fills in the rest. The chain is built from TRBV2 and TRBJ2-3, with 7 bases lining up with TRBD1. The CDR3 loop spans 14 amino acids. CDR1 SNHLY and CDR2 FYNNEI come from the germline V gene. Incomplete CDR3 DNA: TGTGCCAGCAGACAGGGGTCCGGCAATCAGCCG. This codes for CASRQGSGNQP. The full CDR3 protein is CASRQGSGNQPQYF.

Details on this clone: The read ends 3 residues shy of where the CDR3 ends; the end is completed using the germline J gene. The V and J genes are TRBV20-1 and TRBJ1-6; the D gene is possibly TRBD1 (6 bases). The CDR3 totals 12 residues. Germline lookup yields CDR1 DFQATT and CDR2 SNEGSKA (reference sequence). V was trimmed by 5 bases and J by 7 bases, leaving 9 bases between them. CDR3 loop: CSASDRNSPLHF. The CDR3 bases that were read are TGCAGTGCTTCGGACAGAAATTCACCC.

Remarks on this clone: The CDR3 end is not reached by the read, which stops 3 residues before it; the germline J gene fills it in. This rearrangement joins TRBV20-1 to TRBJ2-1; TRBD2 matches 10 bases. Germline CDR1 DFQATT, CDR2 SNEGSKA (reference sequence). V was pared by 3 bases and J by 3 bases, with 5 bases of the junction left unmatched. The CDR3 consists of 15 residues. The sequenced CDR3 bases are TGCAGTGCTAGGGCGGCTAGCGGGAGCTACAATGAG. It translates to CSARAASGSYNE. The entire CDR3 protein is CSARAASGSYNEQFF.

Comment on this clone: The read terminates 3 residues before the CDR3 end, so the remaining end is supplied by the germline J gene. The chain is built from TRBV13 and TRBJ1-3; TRBD1 matches at 8 bases. V trimming: 5 bases; J trimming: 3 bases; junction bases outside the gene matches: 12. The CDR3 is made up of 17 amino acids. Germline lookup yields CDR1 PRHDT and CDR2 FYEKMQ (reference sequence). This chain's CDR3 is CASSLLTQGAIGNTIYF. CDR3 bases read: TGTGCCAGCAGCCTACTCACTCAGGGGGCTATTGGAAACACC.

On this clone itself: Read data end 3 residues before the CDR3 end; the end is taken from the germline J gene. This sequence joins TRBV20-1 and TRBJ1-6, with TRBD1 matching 9 bases. The trim removed 3 bases at V and 9 bases at J, leaving 3 bases unmatched. From germline, CDR1 is DFQATT and CDR2 SNEGSKA (reference sequence). CDR3 length: 13 amino acids. The CDR3 sequence is CSARKTGGSPLHF. The covered CDR3 bases are TGCAGTGCTAGGAAGACAGGGGGTTCACCC.

In the case of this clone: The read ends 3 residues early relative to the CDR3; the germline J gene fills the gap. The chain joins TRBV29-1 to TRBJ1-4; no firm D call. Germline assignment: CDR1 SQVTM and CDR2 ANQGSEA. The CDR3 extends over 13 amino acids. The CDR3 protein is CSVSQEINSPLFF. Incomplete CDR3 DNA: TGCAGCGTTTCTCAGGAAATTAATTCACCA.

Comments on this clone: The sequenced fragment ends 3 residues before the CDR3 boundary, so the rest is inferred from the germline J gene. This rearrangement joins TRBV28 to TRBJ2-5; 7 bases map to TRBD2. The germline CDR1 and CDR2 sequences are MDHEN and SYDVKM. The CDR3 contains 16 residues. V lost 4 bases to trimming and J lost 2 bases; unmatched junction nucleotides: 10. CDR3 DNA (partial): TGTGCCAGCAGTTCCAGAAGCGGGGAACTACAAGAGACC. Its translation: CASSSRSGELQET. The whole CDR3 protein reads CASSSRSGELQETQYF.

A word on this clone: The read halts 3 residues ahead of the CDR3 end, with the missing end drawn from the germline J gene. This chain links TRBV19 with TRBJ1-1; perhaps TRBD1 as D (6 bases). The germline V gene has CDR1 LNHDA and CDR2 SQIVND (reference sequence). Trimming shortened V by 5 bases and J by 2 bases, and 24 bases separated the two germline ends. There are 18 residues in the CDR3. Incomplete CDR3 DNA: TGTGCCAGTAGTGTAGGTGGACACAGGGAAGGAGGCAACACTGAA. Amino acid sequence: CASSVGGHREGGNTE. The entire CDR3 protein reads CASSVGGHREGGNTEAFF.

Comment on this clone: Sequencing ends 3 residues short of the CDR3 end; the germline J gene provides the rest. The chain links TRBV6-1 to TRBJ1-6; the match to TRBD1 covers 7 bases. The CDR3 contains 16 residues. V lost 2 bases to trimming and J lost 7 bases; unmatched junction nucleotides: 8. Germline V gene data show CDR1 as MNHNS and CDR2 as SASEGT. CDR3 protein: CASSEPTTGWNSPLHF. CDR3 DNA (partial): TGTGCCAGCAGTGAACCTACGACAGGGTGGAATTCACCC.

The CDR3: CSAREHDKTYEKLFF. Incomplete CDR3 DNA: TGCAGTGCTAGAGAGCACGACAAGACCTATGAAAAA. The chain couples TRBV20-1 to TRBJ1-4, with D unclear. Sequencing ends 3 residues short of the CDR3 end; the germline J gene provides the rest. The germline V gene encodes CDR1 DFQATT and CDR2 SNEGSKA (reference sequence). The V end lost 0 bases, the J end lost 6 bases, and 14 bases lay between the germline ends. The CDR3 runs 15 residues.

On this clone: The sequence runs out 3 residues before the end of the CDR3; the remainder is reconstructed from the germline J gene. The rearrangement links TRBV5-1 to TRBJ1-1, with a tentative D call TRBD1 (5 bases). Trimming cost V 0 bases and J 5 bases, with 8 bases left between them. Germline values: CDR1 SGHRS, CDR2 YFSETQ. The CDR3 has 13 residues. The part of the CDR3 DNA that was read is TGCGCCAGCAGCTTGGTCAGGGATACTGAA. Its protein product is CASSLVRDTE. From start to end, the CDR3 is CASSLVRDTEAFF.

A note on this clone: The observed sequence ends 3 residues before the CDR3 terminus, with the missing tail filled in from the germline J gene. The gene calls are TRBV5-1 and TRBJ1-2; D is unclear. The CDR3 consists of 12 residues. CDR1 is SGHRS, CDR2 YFSETQ, per germline. V lost 4 bases and J 3 bases, leaving 7 bases between the germline ends. This CDR3 reads CASSPGDYGYTF. Partial CDR3 DNA: TGCGCCAGCAGCCCCGGGGACTATGGC.

Of note for this clone: The sequenced fragment ends 3 residues before the CDR3 boundary, so the rest is inferred from the germline J gene. V is TRBV27 and J is TRBJ2-7, with 13 bases matching TRBD2. Per germline, CDR1 MNHEY and CDR2 SMNVEV (reference sequence). This CDR3 region has 16 residues. J lost 2 bases, V lost 5 bases, and 6 bases had no gene match. The sequenced part of the CDR3 DNA is TGTGCCAGCAGTACCCGGACTAGCGGGAGCACCTACGAG. The encoded protein is CASSTRTSGSTYE. The whole CDR3 protein is CASSTRTSGSTYEQYF.

On this clone: Coverage ceases 3 residues before the CDR3 finishes, and the germline J gene fills in the end. The rearrangement links TRBV5-1 to TRBJ1-3; 8 bases align to TRBD1. Germline assignment: CDR1 SGHRS and CDR2 YFSETQ. The length of the CDR3 is 13 residues. The V segment lost 4 bases and the J segment 7 bases; nucleotides outside the gene matches: 4. The CDR3 is CASSPGTGNTIYF. CDR3 DNA, as far as it was read: TGCGCCAGCAGCCCCGGGACAGGCAACACC.

Regarding this clone: The read stops 3 residues short of the end of the CDR3; the missing end is completed from the germline J gene. V is TRBV11-3 and J is TRBJ2-7, with D unresolved. CDR3 length: 12 amino acids. Between the trimmed V and J ends, which lost 0 bases and 4 bases, there was a span of 4 bases. CDR1 is SGHNT and CDR2 is YENEEA in the germline V gene. The chain's CDR3 is CASSLDSYEQYF. The sequenced CDR3 bases are TGTGCCAGCAGCTTAGACAGTTACGAG.